Included here is one TCR beta chain sequence, with context. The antigen remains unidentified. 13 Jbeta primers and 60 Vbeta primers were used for the PCR. Assay used: immunoSEQ multiplex PCR; TCRdb lists only in-frame clones, some missing. The sample consists of 100,000 or so clones, more than 65% of them appearing once. Between the trimmed V and J ends, which lost 8 bases and 1 base, there was a span of 11 bases. The CDR3 totals 13 residues. Germline V gene sequence: CDR1 ENHRY, CDR2 SYGVKD. This entry comes from a study of cytomegalovirus exposure and HLA in healthy donors. Study-wide findings and caveats: Among the most significant clusters, several appeared linked to common viral pathogens in a later analysis.

This TCR came from a woman in her forties or fifties in good health and CMV-seropositive. The V gene is TRBV10-3, the J gene TRBJ1-1; tentatively, D is TRBD1 (5 bases). Sequenced material: PBMCs. The CDR3 DNA reads TGTGCCATCGGGGGAGGACAGAACACTGAAGCTTTCTTT. Its protein is CAIGGGQNTEAFF.